The source of this TCR beta chain is a study of tumor-infiltrating lymphocytes in localized non-small cell lung cancer. CDR1 SGHAT and CDR2 FQNNGV come from the germline V gene. Deletions cut 5 bases from V and 7 bases from J, with 12 bases between. This CDR3 is built from 14 residues. The count of this clone is one. Repertoires were generated with immunoSEQ multiplex PCR, while TCRdb's copy carries only in-frame clones and drops some. The top ten clones hold roughly 2.7% of a sample with 13,000 to 15,000 clones, roughly 76% of them seen once. The receptor was isolated from a human donor with non-small cell lung cancer. The chain recombines TRBV11-2 with TRBJ1-6; tentative D call: TRBD1 (5 bases). Sequenced: lung tumor tissue. CDR3 sequence: CASSPPGGNSPLHF. The CDR3, as DNA: TGTGCCAGCAGCCCCCCGGGGGGAAATTCACCCCTCCACTTT.